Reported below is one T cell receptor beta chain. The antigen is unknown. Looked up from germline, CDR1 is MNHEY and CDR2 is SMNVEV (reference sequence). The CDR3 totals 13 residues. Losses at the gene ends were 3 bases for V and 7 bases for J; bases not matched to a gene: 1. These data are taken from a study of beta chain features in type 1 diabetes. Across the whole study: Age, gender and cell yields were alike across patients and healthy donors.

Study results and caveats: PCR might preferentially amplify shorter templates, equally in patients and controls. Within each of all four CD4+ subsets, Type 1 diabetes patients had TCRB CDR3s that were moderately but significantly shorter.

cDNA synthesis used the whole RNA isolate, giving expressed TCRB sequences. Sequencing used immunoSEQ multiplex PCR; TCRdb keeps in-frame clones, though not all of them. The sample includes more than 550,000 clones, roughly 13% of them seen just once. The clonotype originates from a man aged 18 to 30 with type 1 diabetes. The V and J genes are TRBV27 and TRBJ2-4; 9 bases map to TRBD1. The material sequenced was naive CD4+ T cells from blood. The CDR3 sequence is CASSFGQGNIQYF. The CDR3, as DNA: TGTGCCAGCAGTTTTGGACAGGGGAACATTCAGTACTTC.